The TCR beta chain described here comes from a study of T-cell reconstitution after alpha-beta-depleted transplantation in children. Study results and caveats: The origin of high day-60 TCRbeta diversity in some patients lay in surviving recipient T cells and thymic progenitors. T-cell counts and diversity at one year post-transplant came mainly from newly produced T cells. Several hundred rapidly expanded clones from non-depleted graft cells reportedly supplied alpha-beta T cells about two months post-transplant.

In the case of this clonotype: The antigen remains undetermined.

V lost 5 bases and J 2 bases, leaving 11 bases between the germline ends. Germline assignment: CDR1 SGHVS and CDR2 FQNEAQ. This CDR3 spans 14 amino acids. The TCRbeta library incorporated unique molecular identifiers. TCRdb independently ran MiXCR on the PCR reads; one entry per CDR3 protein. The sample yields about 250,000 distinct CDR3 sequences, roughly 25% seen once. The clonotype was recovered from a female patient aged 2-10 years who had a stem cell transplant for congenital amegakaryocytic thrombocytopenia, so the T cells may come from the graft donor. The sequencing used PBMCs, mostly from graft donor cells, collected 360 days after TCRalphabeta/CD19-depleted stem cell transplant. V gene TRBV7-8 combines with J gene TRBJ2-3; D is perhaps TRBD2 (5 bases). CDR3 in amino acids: CASSPSRDTDTQYF. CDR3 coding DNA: TGTGCCAGCAGCCCCTCCCGGGACACAGATACGCAGTATTTT.